This T cell receptor beta chain was identified during a study of early T cells in non-severe SARS-CoV-2 infection. Germline CDR1 reads SEHNR; CDR2 reads FQNEAQ (reference sequence). V was pared by 5 bases and J by 6 bases, with 16 bases between. This CDR3 is built from 15 residues. Concerning this clonotype: A much larger clone lies a single base off, so this may be a read error. This CDR3 fails to terminate in the conserved phenylalanine or tryptophan, so it likely reflects a read error.

Unique molecular identifiers tagged individual cDNA molecules. TCRdb passed the 5' RACE reads through MiXCR, listing each CDR3 protein once. This sample yields 85,000 to 120,000 distinct CDR3 sequences, of which roughly 14% are seen a single time; about 5.7% belongs to the top ten. This TCR derives from an adult who was a healthcare worker with PCR-confirmed SARS-CoV-2 infection or an uninfected control (not recorded which). The sample comprised whole blood. This sequence joins TRBV7-9 and TRBJ2-2; D is unresolved. The CDR3 sequence is CASSPSHTSPGELFS. The CDR3 DNA sequence: TGTGCCAGCAGCCCGTCACACACTTCGCCCGGGGAGCTGTTTTCT.